Each of the 13 T cell receptor beta chains below was sequenced from the same sample in a study of blood T cells in healthy people across ages. Using a J-beta primer mix together with a sample-barcoded 5' primer, a second PCR was run for roughly 7 to 12 cycles. TCRdb called the 5' RACE reads again in MiXCR, with one record for every CDR3 protein. The sample shows about 1.5 million distinct CDR3 sequences, 40% to 45% of them seen only once. The sequencing input was blood. Source of these receptors: a woman in her late teens or twenties in good health.

The chain uses TRBV2 and TRBJ2-3; 9 nucleotides align to TRBD1. The V and J ends lost 9 bases and 2 bases, in that order; junction bases with no gene match: 6. This CDR3 contains 14 residues. Germline lookup yields CDR1 SNHLY and CDR2 FYNNEI. The chain's CDR3 is CASLDRGPTDTQYF. CDR3 bases: TGTGCCAGTCTGGACAGGGGTCCCACAGATACGCAGTATTTT. Using reference TRBV2 and TRBJ2-3 for the parts outside the CDR3, the full variable domain is EPEVTQTPSHQVTQMGQEVILRCVPISNHLYFYWYRQILGQKVEFLVSFYNNEISEKSEIFDDQFSVERPDGSNFTLKIRSTKLEDSAMYFCASLDRGPTDTQYFGPGTRLTVL.

This chain joins TRBV12-3 or TRBV12-4 and TRBJ2-1, with D perhaps matching TRBD1 (5 bases). The CDR3 contains 13 residues. The V end was cut by 5 bases, the J end by 9 bases, with 14 bases between. In DNA form, the CDR3 reads TGTGCCAGCAGTCCTGACAGAGCCCCTGAGCAGTTCTTC. It codes for CASSPDRAPEQFF.

This chain links TRBV20-1 with TRBJ1-5; 7 bases match TRBD1. The CDR3 sequence is 15 residues long. Losses at the gene ends were 6 bases for V and 2 bases for J; bases not matched to a gene: 10. Germline loops: CDR1 DFQATT, CDR2 SNEGSKA (reference sequence). DNA of the CDR3: TGCAGTGCCGCAACAAGACAGGGCCGCAATCAGCCCCAGCATTTT. As protein: CSAATRQGRNQPQHF.

V is TRBV25-1 and J is TRBJ2-1; no firm D call. Germline assignment: CDR1 MGHDK and CDR2 SYGVNS. V was clipped by 5 bases and J by 0 bases, with 8 bases between them. The CDR3 is made up of 14 amino acids. In DNA, the CDR3 is TGTGCCAGCAGTACCCTGGGCTCCTACAATGAGCAGTTCTTC. It codes for CASSTLGSYNEQFF.

V is TRBV27 and J is TRBJ1-2, with D uncertain. V lost 3 bases and J lost 3, with 14 bases in between. Looked up from germline, CDR1 is MNHEY and CDR2 is SMNVEV (reference sequence). The CDR3 length is 15 residues. Here the CDR3 reads CASSLNSGQYYGYTF. For the CDR3, the DNA is TGTGCCAGCAGTTTGAATAGTGGGCAGTACTATGGCTACACCTTC.

About this clonotype: A clone one base away is much larger, so this may be a read error. The chain uses TRBV7-2 and TRBJ2-5; D remains unclear. CDR3 length: 15 residues. V was shortened by 0 bases and J by 1 base, with 9 bases between the two germline ends. The germline gives CDR1 SGHTA, CDR2 FQGNSA. This chain's CDR3 is CASSLAGPTQETQYF. CDR3 sequence (DNA): TGTGCCAGCAGCTTAGCAGGTCCAACCCAAGAGACCCAGTACTTC.

In DNA form, the CDR3 reads TGCGCCAGCAGCCCTTTGCCCGGGACGTCCAATGAGCAGTTCTTC. It is translated as CASSPLPGTSNEQFF. The chain carries TRBV5-1 and TRBJ2-1, with D perhaps being TRBD1 or TRBD2 (5 bases each). The length of the CDR3 is 15 residues. The V gene's germline CDR1 is SGHRS and CDR2 YFSETQ. V lost 4 bases, J lost 6 bases, and 17 bases lay in between.

The chain couples TRBV2 to TRBJ2-1; D perhaps matches TRBD2 (5 bases). This CDR3 spans 13 amino acids. Germline-derived CDR1 and CDR2 are SNHLY and FYNNEI. The V gene lost 4 bases and the J gene lost 9 bases, with 13 bases spanning the gap. The CDR3 spells CASSGSRRAEQFF. CDR3 nucleotide sequence: TGTGCCAGCAGTGGGAGCCGGCGGGCTGAGCAGTTCTTC.

About this clonotype itself: A junction boundary mismatches the germline segment, possibly from a read error. The rearrangement joins TRBV28 to TRBJ1-1, with a tentative D call TRBD1 (6 bases). Germline CDR1 is MDHEN and CDR2 is SYDVKM. The CDR3 sequence is 15 residues long. The CDR3 is CASRRPGVGDTGAFF. The CDR3 DNA sequence: TGTGCCAGCAGACGCCCCGGGGTAGGGGACACTGGAGCTTTCTTT.

V and J are TRBV20-1 and TRBJ2-1; D possibly corresponds to TRBD1 (5 bases). Germline CDR1 and CDR2: DFQATT and SNEGSKA (reference sequence). V was trimmed by 0 bases and J by 6 bases, leaving 21 bases between them. The CDR3 loop spans 17 amino acids. The CDR3 bases are TGCAGTGCTAGAGACCCCAGGGCGAGACCCTACTTCAATGAGCAGTTCTTC. It codes for CSARDPRARPYFNEQFF.

The genes are TRBV7-2 and TRBJ2-1; TRBD1 aligns across 7 bases. The DNA end is a closer match to TRBJ2-7, so the J assignment may be wrong. The CDR3 extends over 15 amino acids. Germline V CDR1 and CDR2: SGHTA, FQGNSA. The CDR3 here is CASSLWDSAYNEQYF. The DNA of the CDR3 is TGTGCCAGCAGCTTATGGGACAGTGCCTACAATGAGCAGTACTTC.

The J gene is TRBJ2-7, the V gene TRBV12-3 or TRBV12-4; D might be TRBD2 (5 bases). This CDR3 has 12 amino acids. V lost 3 bases, J lost 11 bases, and 14 bases lay in between. CDR3 DNA: TGTGCCAGCAGTTTGTCCCCGGGAACAAAGTACTTC. Translating gives CASSLSPGTKYF.

The sample holds a few counts of this clonotype. The gene calls are TRBV10-3 and TRBJ2-2, with 11 bases fitting TRBD1. The V segment lost 6 bases and the J segment 5 bases; nucleotides outside the gene matches: 11. The CDR3 extends over 17 amino acids. Germline CDR1 is ENHRY and CDR2 is SYGVKD. The CDR3 bases are TGTGCCATCAGCGAAGCGGACAGGGGGCCGGGAACCGGGGAGCTGTTTTTT. Protein: CAISEADRGPGTGELFF.